The T cell receptor beta chain under discussion was sequenced for a study of regulatory dendritic cells for organ transplantation. On the study more broadly: LPS was added to dendritic cell cultures on day 6. Findings and caveats of the study: The authors noted considerable between-person heterogeneity in alloreactive memory CD8+ cells.

The CDR3 has 16 residues. CDR1 and CDR2 (germline): SGHRS, YFSETQ. With 0 bases clipped from V and 5 bases from J, the junction kept 9 bases outside the gene matches. Details on this clone: Its antigen is not known.

CFSE-labeled sorted T cells met regulatory or mature dendritic cells for four to five days. Naive CD45RA+ and memory CD45RO+ CD4+ or CD8+ T cells were FACS-sorted. This table comes from immunoSEQ multiplex PCR, and its TCRdb copy is limited to in-frame clones, with some not included. This sample has approximately 12,000 clones, with around three quarters found just once. This sequence joins TRBV5-1 and TRBJ2-5; 8 bases match TRBD1. This receptor was taken from a human donor in good health. What was sequenced was naive CD4+ T cells from blood cultured with regulatory dendritic cells. The subset: CD45RA+ naive T cells. CDR3 protein: CASSLGSGGSGETQYF. As DNA, the CDR3 is TGCGCCAGCAGCTTGGGGTCAGGGGGCTCTGGGGAGACCCAGTACTTC.